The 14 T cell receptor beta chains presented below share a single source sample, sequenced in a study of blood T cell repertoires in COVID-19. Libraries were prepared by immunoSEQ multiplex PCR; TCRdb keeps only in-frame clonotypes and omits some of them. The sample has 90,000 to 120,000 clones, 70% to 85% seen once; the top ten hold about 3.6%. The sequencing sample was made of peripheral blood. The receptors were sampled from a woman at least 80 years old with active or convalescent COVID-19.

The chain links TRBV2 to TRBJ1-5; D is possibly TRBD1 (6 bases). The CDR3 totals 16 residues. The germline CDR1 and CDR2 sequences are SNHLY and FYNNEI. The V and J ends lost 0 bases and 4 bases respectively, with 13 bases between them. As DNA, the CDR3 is TGTGCCAGCAGTGAAGCGCTTGGGCAGGGGAATCAGCCCCAGCATTTT. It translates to CASSEALGQGNQPQHF.

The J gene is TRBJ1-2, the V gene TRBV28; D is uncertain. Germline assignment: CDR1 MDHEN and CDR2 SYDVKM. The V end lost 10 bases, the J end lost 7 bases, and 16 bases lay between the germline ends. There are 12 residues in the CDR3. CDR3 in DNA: TGTGCCACCCTGATCCTAGAGCGTGGCTACACCTTC. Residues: CATLILERGYTF.

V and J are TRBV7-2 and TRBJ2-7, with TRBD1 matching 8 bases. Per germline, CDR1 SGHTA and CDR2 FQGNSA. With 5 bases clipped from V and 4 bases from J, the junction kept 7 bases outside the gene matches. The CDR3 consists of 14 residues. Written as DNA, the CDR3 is TGTGCCAGCAGCCAGGACAGGGAGAGATACGAGCAGTACTTC. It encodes CASSQDRERYEQYF.

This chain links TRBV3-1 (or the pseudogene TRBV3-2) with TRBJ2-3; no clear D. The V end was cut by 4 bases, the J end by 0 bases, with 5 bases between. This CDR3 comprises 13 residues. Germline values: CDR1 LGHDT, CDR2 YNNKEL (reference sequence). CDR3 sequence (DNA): TGTGCCAGCAGCCCAGGTAGCACAGATACGCAGTATTTT. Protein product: CASSPGSTDTQYF.

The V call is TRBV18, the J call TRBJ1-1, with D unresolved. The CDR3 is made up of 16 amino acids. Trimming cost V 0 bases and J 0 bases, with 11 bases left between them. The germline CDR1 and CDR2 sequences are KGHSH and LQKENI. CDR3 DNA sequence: TGTGCCAGCTCACCACCTTGGGTAGCGATGAACACTGAAGCTTTCTTT. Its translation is CASSPPWVAMNTEAFF.

In DNA, the CDR3 is TGTGCCAGCTCACAAAGCGGCAGCAATCAGCCCCAGCATTTT. Protein sequence: CASSQSGSNQPQHF. The chain employs TRBV18 and TRBJ1-5; D gene ambiguous. Trimming pared 4 bases from V and 1 base from J, leaving 8 bases between. Germline V lookup: CDR1 KGHSH, CDR2 LQKENI. The CDR3 sequence is 14 residues long.

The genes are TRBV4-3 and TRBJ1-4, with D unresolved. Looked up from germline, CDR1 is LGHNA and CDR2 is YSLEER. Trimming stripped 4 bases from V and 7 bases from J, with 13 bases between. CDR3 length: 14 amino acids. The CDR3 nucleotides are TGCGCCAGCAGCCCCGTAGGAGGTGGTGAAAAACTGTTTTTT. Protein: CASSPVGGGEKLFF.

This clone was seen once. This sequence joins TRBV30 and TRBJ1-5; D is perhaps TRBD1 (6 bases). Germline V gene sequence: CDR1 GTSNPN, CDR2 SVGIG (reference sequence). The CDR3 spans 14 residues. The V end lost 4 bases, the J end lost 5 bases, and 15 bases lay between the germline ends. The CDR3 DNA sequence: TGTGCCTGGACTCACCGGGACACCTATCAGCCCCAGCATTTT. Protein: CAWTHRDTYQPQHF.

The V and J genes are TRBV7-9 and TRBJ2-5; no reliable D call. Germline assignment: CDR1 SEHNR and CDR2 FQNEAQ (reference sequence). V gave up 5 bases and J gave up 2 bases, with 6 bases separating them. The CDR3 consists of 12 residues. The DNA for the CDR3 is TGTGCCAGCAGCGGCCTGCAAGAGACCCAGTACTTC. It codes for CASSGLQETQYF.

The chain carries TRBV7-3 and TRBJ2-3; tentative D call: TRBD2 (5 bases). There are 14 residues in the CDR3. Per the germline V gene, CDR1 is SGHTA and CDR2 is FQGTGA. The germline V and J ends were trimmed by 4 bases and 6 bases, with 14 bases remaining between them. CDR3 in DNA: TGTGCCAGCAGCTCCGGACGGACGGGGGATACGCAGTATTTT. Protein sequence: CASSSGRTGDTQYF.

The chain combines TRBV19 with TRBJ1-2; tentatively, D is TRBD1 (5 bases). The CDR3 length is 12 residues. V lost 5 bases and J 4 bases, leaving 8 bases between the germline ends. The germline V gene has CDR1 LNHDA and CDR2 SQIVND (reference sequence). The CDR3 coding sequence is TGTGCCAGTAGTGAGGGACTCTATGGCTACACCTTC. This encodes CASSEGLYGYTF.

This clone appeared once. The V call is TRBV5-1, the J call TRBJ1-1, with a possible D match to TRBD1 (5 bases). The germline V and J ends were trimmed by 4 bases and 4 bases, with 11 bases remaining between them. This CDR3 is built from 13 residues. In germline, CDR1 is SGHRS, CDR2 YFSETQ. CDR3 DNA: TGCGCCAGCAGCGAAGCAGGGTTCACTGAAGCTTTCTTT. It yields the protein CASSEAGFTEAFF.

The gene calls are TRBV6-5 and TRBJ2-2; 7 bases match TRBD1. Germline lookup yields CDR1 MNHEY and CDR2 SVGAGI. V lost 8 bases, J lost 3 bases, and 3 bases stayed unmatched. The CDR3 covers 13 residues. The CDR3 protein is CASETGYTGELFF. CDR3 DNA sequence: TGTGCCAGCGAGACAGGGTACACCGGGGAGCTGTTTTTT.

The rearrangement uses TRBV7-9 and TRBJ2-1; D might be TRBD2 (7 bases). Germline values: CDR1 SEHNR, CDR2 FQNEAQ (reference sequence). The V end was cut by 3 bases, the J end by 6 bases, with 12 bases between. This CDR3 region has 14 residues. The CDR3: CASSFNRGGNEQFF. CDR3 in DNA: TGTGCCAGCAGCTTTAATAGGGGGGGCAATGAGCAGTTCTTC.